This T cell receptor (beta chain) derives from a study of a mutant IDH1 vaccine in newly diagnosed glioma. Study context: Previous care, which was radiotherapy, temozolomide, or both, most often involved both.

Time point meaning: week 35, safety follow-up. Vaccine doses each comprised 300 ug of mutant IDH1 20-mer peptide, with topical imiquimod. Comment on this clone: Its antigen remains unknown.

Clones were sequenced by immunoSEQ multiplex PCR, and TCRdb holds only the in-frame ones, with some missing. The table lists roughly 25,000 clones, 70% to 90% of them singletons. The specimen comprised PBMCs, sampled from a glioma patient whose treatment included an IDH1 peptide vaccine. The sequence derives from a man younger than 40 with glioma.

In DNA form, the CDR3 reads TGCGCCAGCAGCCAATACCTGGGAACCAGGACCGGGGAGCTGTTTTTT. As protein: CASSQYLGTRTGELFF. The chain uses TRBV4-1 and TRBJ2-2; no firm D call. The germline gives CDR1 MGHRA, CDR2 YSYEKL. This CDR3 contains 16 residues. The V and J ends lost 2 bases and 5 bases respectively, with 15 bases between them.